The 22 T cell receptor beta chains listed next were all sequenced from one sample in a study of blood T cell repertoires in COVID-19. Generated by immunoSEQ multiplex PCR, the TCRdb table keeps only in-frame clones and is missing some. The sample shows approximately 210,000 clones, more than 65% of them seen only once. The sample was PBMCs or T cells enriched from blood (not recorded which). The source is a woman between 50 and 59 years old with acute COVID-19.

This clone was counted once. The rearrangement links TRBV5-4 to TRBJ2-3; 10 bases agree with TRBD2. Germline V gene data show CDR1 as SGHNT and CDR2 as YYREEE (reference sequence). CDR3 length equals 18 residues. Unmatched junction bases numbered 13, after V lost 4 bases and J lost 2 bases. The DNA of the CDR3 is TGTGCCAGCAGCCGGCCCAGCGGGGGGGGATCCATCACAGATACGCAGTATTTT. Amino acids: CASSRPSGGGSITDTQYF.

The chain combines TRBV6-5 with TRBJ1-3; 7 bases agree with TRBD1. Germline trimming cut 2 bases from V and 2 bases from J; bases unmatched to any gene: 3. Germline CDR1 is MNHEY and CDR2 is SVGAGI. This CDR3 region has 15 residues. The CDR3 DNA follows: TGTGCCAGCAGTTACGTAGGACAGGCTGGAAACACCATATATTTT. Translating gives CASSYVGQAGNTIYF.

V and J are TRBV6-2 or TRBV6-3 and TRBJ2-6; D may be TRBD1 (5 bases). The CDR3 consists of 15 residues. Looked up from germline, CDR1 is MNHEY and CDR2 is SVGEGT. The ends were cut back, 5 bases at V and 4 bases at J, with 12 bases in the middle. As DNA, the CDR3 is TGTGCCAGCAGTCAAGACAGATCCGGGGCCAACGTCCTGACTTTC. Translated, it gives CASSQDRSGANVLTF.

The chain uses TRBV19 and TRBJ2-7; D is perhaps TRBD1 (5 bases). The ends were cut back, 7 bases at V and 2 bases at J, with 18 bases in the middle. CDR3 size: 15 residues. Germline V lookup: CDR1 LNHDA, CDR2 SQIVND (reference sequence). CDR3 in amino acids: CASKLRQIGAYEQYV. In nucleotides, the CDR3 is TGTGCCAGTAAATTAAGACAGATAGGGGCCTACGAGCAGTACGTC.

There are a few counts of this clone. Compared with germline, one end of the junction differs, possibly owing to a read error. The CDR3 protein is CASSVAGGHNEQFF. The CDR3 nucleotides read TGTGCCAGCAGCGTAGCGGGGGGGCACAATGAGCAGTTCTTC. The rearrangement links TRBV7-2 to TRBJ2-1, with 11 bases aligning to TRBD2. Germline CDR1 is SGHTA and CDR2 is FQGNSA. The CDR3 length is 14 residues.

The genes are TRBV19 and TRBJ1-4; no definite D call. Trimming cost V 0 bases and J 3 bases, with 8 bases left between them. CDR1 LNHDA and CDR2 SQIVND come from the germline V gene (reference sequence). The CDR3 contains 15 residues. CDR3: CASSIEGRPNEKLFF. The CDR3 DNA sequence: TGTGCCAGTAGTATAGAAGGCAGGCCTAATGAAAAACTGTTTTTT.

The CDR3 protein is CASSRQDFTGNTIYF. The CDR3 region has the DNA TGTGCCAGCAGTCGCCAGGATTTCACTGGAAACACCATATATTTT. This chain uses TRBV5-8 with TRBJ1-3; D is uncertain. Germline V gene lookup returns CDR1 SGHTS and CDR2 YDEGEE. Trimming left V 5 bases short and J 2 bases short, with 14 bases between. The CDR3 is 15 residues long. The full variable domain, its missing parts supplied by reference TRBV5-8 and TRBJ1-3, is EAGVTQSPTHLIKTRGQQATLRCSPISGHTSVYWYQQALGLGLQFLLWYDEGEERNRGNFPPRFSGRQFPNYSSELNVNALELEDSALYLCASSRQDFTGNTIYFGEGSWLTVV.

The chain carries TRBV7-9 and TRBJ1-2, with D uncertain. Trimming took off 5 bases at V and 0 bases at J, with 16 bases between the two ends. Per germline, CDR1 SEHNR and CDR2 FQNEAQ (reference sequence). CDR3 length: 16 residues. CDR3 sequence: CASSAPPRSANYGYTF. In nucleotides, the CDR3 is TGTGCCAGCAGCGCCCCTCCTCGATCAGCTAACTATGGCTACACCTTC.

CDR3 region: CASIKQGSTEAFF. The DNA for the CDR3 is TGTGCCAGCATCAAACAGGGTAGCACTGAAGCTTTCTTT. V gene TRBV12-3 or TRBV12-4 combines with J gene TRBJ1-1; maybe TRBD1 (6 bases). Trimming took 7 bases from V and 4 from J, leaving 13 bases between them. The CDR3 is 13 amino acids.

The chain uses TRBV28 and TRBJ1-5; 9 bases are a match to TRBD1. Germline V gene sequence: CDR1 MDHEN, CDR2 SYDVKM. The CDR3 is made up of 15 amino acids. V lost 7 bases, J lost 6 bases, and 10 bases stayed unmatched. The CDR3 bases are TGTGCCAGCATCGAACAGGGGGCGTACGGTCAGCCCCAGCATTTT. It yields the protein CASIEQGAYGQPQHF.

The rearrangement joins TRBV7-2 to TRBJ1-2; D not resolved. Trimming removed 4 bases from V and 4 bases from J, with 13 bases in between. From germline, CDR1 is SGHTA and CDR2 FQGNSA. This CDR3 has 14 residues. The chain's CDR3 is CASSSYLSGYGYTF. The CDR3 bases are TGTGCCAGCAGCTCCTACCTGTCTGGCTATGGCTACACCTTC.

The genes are TRBV6-2 or TRBV6-3 and TRBJ1-1; no clear D. The CDR3 is 13 amino acids. The germline V and J ends were trimmed by 5 bases and 2 bases, with 9 bases remaining between them. The germline gives CDR1 MNHEY, CDR2 SVGEGT. The CDR3 sequence is CASSLLINTEAFF. The CDR3 DNA is TGTGCCAGCAGTCTCCTAATTAACACTGAAGCTTTCTTT.

V and J are TRBV10-3 and TRBJ2-5; a possible D gene is TRBD1 (6 bases). Germline V gives CDR1 ENHRY, CDR2 SYGVKD. V was cut by 2 bases and J by 4 bases, with 11 bases left in between. The CDR3 contains 14 residues. The chain's CDR3 is CAISETTGRETQYF. CDR3 bases: TGTGCCATCAGTGAGACGACAGGAAGAGAGACCCAGTACTTC.

The V and J genes are TRBV7-9 and TRBJ2-3; D ambiguous. This CDR3 is built from 14 residues. Germline CDR1 reads SEHNR; CDR2 reads FQNEAQ (reference sequence). V shed 3 bases and J shed 3 bases, with 10 bases lying between them. The CDR3 nucleotides are TGTGCCAGCAGCTTCGCCCCCGGGACAGATACGCAGTATTTT. It specifies CASSFAPGTDTQYF. The full variable domain, in which reference TRBV7-9 and TRBJ2-3 provide the parts outside the CDR3, is DTGVSQNPRHKITKRGQNVTFRCDPISEHNRLYWYRQTLGQGPEFLTYFQNEAQLEKSRLLSDRFSAERPKGSFSTLEIQRTEQGDSAMYLCASSFAPGTDTQYFGPGTRLTVL.

The CDR3 DNA reads TGTGCCAGCAGTTACCACCGAGACAGAAACACTGAAGCTTTCTTT. Translating gives CASSYHRDRNTEAFF. The V gene is TRBV6-5, the J gene TRBJ1-1; weak D call: TRBD1 (5 bases). Trimming stripped 2 bases from V and 2 bases from J, with 12 bases between. This CDR3 contains 15 residues. CDR1 is MNHEY, CDR2 SVGAGI, per germline.

The chain has TRBV5-4 and TRBJ2-5; the D gene is possibly TRBD2 (7 bases). CDR1 SGHNT and CDR2 YYREEE come from the germline V gene (reference sequence). The CDR3 runs to 12 residues. Trimming removed 10 bases from V and 1 base from J, with 11 bases in between. DNA of the CDR3: TGTGCCGGGGGGGCTAGCCAAGAGACCCAGTACTTC. Residues: CAGGASQETQYF.

The rearrangement links TRBV28 to TRBJ1-5; TRBD1 aligns across 8 bases. The CDR3 length is 13 residues. The V gene's germline CDR1 is MDHEN and CDR2 SYDVKM. V was pared by 6 bases and J by 9 bases, with 7 bases of the junction left unmatched. The CDR3 region is CASRAGGLGPQHF. CDR3 nucleotides: TGTGCCAGCAGGGCAGGGGGCCTGGGGCCCCAGCATTTT.

The chain couples TRBV4-2 to TRBJ2-3, with a weak D call TRBD1 (6 bases). V was shortened by 3 bases and J by 2 bases, with 18 bases between the two germline ends. The CDR3 is 17 residues long. Per germline, CDR1 LGHNA and CDR2 YNFKEQ. The CDR3 DNA reads TGTGCCAGCAGCCACTCATATGCAGGGGCCAACACAGATACGCAGTATTTT. Protein sequence: CASSHSYAGANTDTQYF.

CDR3 bases: TGCGCCAGCAGTCCAAAAAGCTACAGGGGGCGCGGGGAGACCCAGTACTTC. It yields the protein CASSPKSYRGRGETQYF. The chain carries TRBV23-1 and TRBJ2-5, with 9 bases matching TRBD1. TRBV23-1 qualifies as an ORF whose function is uncertain. CDR3 length equals 17 residues. After removal of 4 bases from V and 5 bases from J, the junction contained 14 bases not matched to a gene.

The chain combines TRBV7-8 with TRBJ1-1; D may be TRBD1 (6 bases). V dropped 7 bases and J dropped 0 bases, with 18 bases sitting between them. Germline V CDR1 and CDR2: SGHVS, FQNEAQ. CDR3 length: 16 amino acids. The CDR3, as DNA: TGTGCCAGCATTGGGGGGGCCTCCTTAATGAACACTGAAGCTTTCTTT. Residues: CASIGGASLMNTEAFF.

The chain links TRBV6-1 to TRBJ1-6; D unresolved. Germline CDR1 is MNHNS and CDR2 is SASEGT. Trimming pared 2 bases from V and 0 bases from J, leaving 5 bases between. There are 15 residues in the CDR3. CDR3 in amino acids: CASSEYSSYNSPLHF. The CDR3 DNA is TGTGCCAGCAGTGAATACAGCTCCTATAATTCACCCCTCCACTTT.

J is TRBJ1-6 and V is TRBV19, with a weak D call TRBD1 (5 bases). This CDR3 region has 12 residues. Germline CDR1 reads LNHDA; CDR2 reads SQIVND (reference sequence). The V gene lost 6 bases and the J gene lost 7 bases, with 7 bases spanning the gap. CDR3 residues: CASRGLNSPLHF. The DNA of the CDR3 is TGTGCCAGTAGGGGGCTAAATTCACCCCTCCACTTT. The variable domain in full, completed from reference TRBV19 and TRBJ1-6, reads DGGITQSPKYLFRKEGQNVTLSCEQNLNHDAMYWYRQDPGQGLRLIYYSQIVNDFQKGDIAEGYSVSREKKESFPLTVTSAQKNPTAFYLCASRGLNSPLHFGNGTRLTVT.